The T cell receptor beta chain described here comes from a study of blood T cells in healthy people across ages (dated by TCRdb to the mid-2010s). As for the study more broadly: In model experiments, template switching captured roughly one uniquely barcoded TCR beta cDNA molecule for every two T cells. The study measured age-related changes in TCR beta repertoire diversity using deep sequencing normalized with unique cDNA molecular identifiers. Four age groups were formed from the donors: young (average roughly 15 years), middle-aged (just under 40), aged (approximately 60) and long-lived (about 75). Donors of different ages were randomly distributed across sequencing lanes to avoid experimental bias. Using the same blood draw, the study looked at two additional independent replicas of 1 million unique cDNA reads for two donors, one aged 18 to 30 and the other aged 80 or older.

The library was generated by 5' RACE. The sample was run on an Illumina HiSeq 2500. The second PCR ran for about 7 to 11 cycles and used a J-beta primer mix along with a sample-barcoded 5' primer. A template-switch 5' adaptor carrying 12 random nucleotides introduced a unique molecular identifier onto each TCR beta cDNA molecule. Each sample yielded at least 2.5 million CDR3-containing paired-end reads. First-strand cDNA was synthesized from all RNA with the Mint cDNA synthesis kit, primed by a TRBC-specific oligonucleotide. Following uracil-DNA glycosylase treatment, a first 18-cycle PCR with universal primers M1SS and BC2_uni_R was performed on all cDNA. The authors' pipeline ran thus. Each sample was normalized by randomly selecting 1 million high-quality reads, each carrying a distinct molecular identifier. Instead of being binned into consensus sequences, reads that shared molecular identifiers were thrown out. CDR3 identification, clonotype clustering and error correction used MiTCR with a Q25 quality threshold and the strictest error-elimination algorithm. Lower-bound total TCR beta diversity was estimated with a nonparametric unseen species model using Euler transformation. The raw public reads went through TCRdb reprocessing: fastp at Q25, MiXCR clone calling, in-frame beta chains kept. Under each unique CDR3 protein, matching rows form one entry showing the most common genes and DNA. None of the V and J calls come from the authors' own analysis; TCRdb made them. The sample yields 870,000 or so distinct CDR3 sequences; around 26% were counted once. The top ten clones comprise roughly 17% of the sample.

Systemically healthy Caucasian individuals from Russia, 35 to 40 in total and aged about 6 to 90 years, were included as donors. Each donor gave ten milliliters of peripheral blood, drawn into EDTA-treated Vacutainer tubes. Ficoll-Paque density-gradient centrifugation was used to isolate PBMCs, with at least 6.5 million per sample. Total RNA was extracted from PBMCs with Trizol reagent, with at least 5 micrograms obtained per sample. The percentages of naive CD45RAhigh/CD27high T cells were determined by flow cytometry on a PBMC aliquot from every donor. What the work shows at the level of the full study, not this receptor alone: Because profiling used bulk unsorted PBMCs, naive and antigen-experienced compartments could not be compared conclusively. Donor CMV infection status was unknown, potentially confounding age-related changes in expanded clonotypes. There was a strong correlation between observed TCR beta diversity and the percentage of naive T cells measured by flow cytometry. Total diversity estimates from one million sequenced T cells were considered lower bounds and underestimates. Compared with the aged group, more naive CD4+ T cells, fewer expanded clones and increased TCR diversity were shown by the long-lived group, suggesting age selection. As age increased, observed TCR beta diversity per million T cells dropped in a roughly linear way, and a significant reduction was already evident by age 40.

CDR1 ENHRY and CDR2 SYGVKD are derived from the germline V gene. Trimming removed 3 bases from V and 0 bases from J, leaving 9 bases between the germline ends. The CDR3 starts with the cysteine, ends with the phenylalanine, and has 15 residues. Only the CDR3 portion is preserved as DNA: 45 bases, with reading frame beginning at the first base. This clonotype has ten or more counts. Its target antigen remains unknown. No qualities accompany the bases; no much larger clone lies one base away. The rearranged segments are TRBV10-3 and TRBJ2-1, and possibly TRBD1, on 5 matching bases. This TCR derives from a woman aged 80 or older in good health. Sequencing input: blood. CDR3 loop: CAISDRQGSYNEQFF. DNA sequence: TGTGCCATCAGTGACAGGCAGGGCTCCTACAATGAGCAGTTCTTC.